Each of the 8 T cell receptor beta chains below was sequenced from the same sample in a study of human T cells and chemical hapten exposure. TCRdb passed the RACE reads through MiXCR, listing each CDR3 protein once. The sample contains under 95,000 distinct CDR3 sequences, approximately 9% of which appear only once. Time point reported: healthy volunteer bleed at 2 weeks. Whole blood that had not been fractionated was the source of extracted total RNA. Input material: whole blood. The receptors shown here come from a female donor in good health. Some clones in this sample may be carry-over from other donors' samples.

This rearrangement joins TRBV5-1 to TRBJ1-1; D is uncertain. The CDR3 has 14 residues. Looked up from germline, CDR1 is SGHRS and CDR2 is YFSETQ. V was pared by 0 bases and J by 5 bases, with 11 bases between. CDR3 nucleotide sequence: TGCGCCAGCAGCTTGGCCCTTCTGGGAACTGAAGCTTTCTTT. Translation gives CASSLALLGTEAFF.

In its sample, this clonotype was seen a few times. The CDR3 DNA sequence: TGTGCCAGCAGCCGAGACCCAGGAGGGGGGGGCTATGGCTACACCTTC. Protein sequence: CASSRDPGGGGYGYTF. V is TRBV9 and J is TRBJ1-2, with D possibly matching TRBD1 (6 bases). Germline lookup yields CDR1 SGDLS and CDR2 YYNGEE. The ends were cut back, 4 bases at V and 4 bases at J, with 20 bases in the middle. This CDR3 has 16 residues.

This chain connects TRBV28 to TRBJ2-3; 8 nucleotides agree with TRBD2. This CDR3 has 16 amino acids. After removal of 4 bases from V and 4 bases from J, the junction contained 10 bases not matched to a gene. From germline, CDR1 is MDHEN and CDR2 SYDVKM. CDR3: CASSSSGLEGADTQYF. CDR3 bases: TGTGCCAGCAGTTCTAGCGGGCTGGAAGGTGCAGATACGCAGTATTTT. The complete variable domain, with remaining parts taken from reference TRBV28 and TRBJ2-3, reads DVKVTQSSRYLVKRTGEKVFLECVQDMDHENMFWYRQDPGLGLRLIYFSYDVKMKEKGDIPEGYSVSREKKERFSLILESASTNQTSMYLCASSSSGLEGADTQYFGPGTRLTVL.

This clonotype was seen many times. The chain joins TRBV27 to TRBJ2-3; TRBD2 matches at 13 bases. Losses at the gene ends were 8 bases for V and 7 bases for J; bases not matched to a gene: 9. Looked up from germline, CDR1 is MNHEY and CDR2 is SMNVEV (reference sequence). CDR3 size: 15 residues. CDR3 loop: CASAPGLAGANTQYF. In DNA, the CDR3 is TGTGCCAGCGCCCCCGGACTAGCGGGAGCGAATACGCAGTATTTT.

The chain couples TRBV9 to TRBJ2-3, with D uncertain. Trimming removed 0 bases from V and 2 bases from J, with 7 bases in between. The CDR3 consists of 14 residues. Germline V lookup: CDR1 SGDLS, CDR2 YYNGEE. This CDR3 reads CASSVGDSTDTQYF. CDR3 nucleotide sequence: TGTGCCAGCAGCGTAGGGGATTCCACAGATACGCAGTATTTT.

This clonotype was recorded many times. The chain couples TRBV25-1 to TRBJ1-4; the match to TRBD1 covers 8 bases. This CDR3 comprises 16 residues. CDR1 is MGHDK, CDR2 SYGVNS, per germline. The trim removed 5 bases at V and 5 bases at J, leaving 10 bases unmatched. CDR3 sequence: CASSNSRTGRNEKLFF. The CDR3 region has the DNA TGTGCCAGCAGTAACTCCCGGACAGGGCGAAATGAAAAACTGTTTTTT. Supplemented by reference TRBV25-1 and TRBJ1-4, the full variable domain reads EADIYQTPRYLVIGTGKKITLECSQTMGHDKMYWYQQDPGMELHLIHYSYGVNSTEKGDLSSESTVSRIRTEHFPLTLESARPSHTSQYLCASSNSRTGRNEKLFFGSGTQLSVL.

V usage is TRBV12-3 or TRBV12-4 and J usage is TRBJ1-1, with D perhaps matching TRBD1 (5 bases). V lost 1 base and J lost 4, with 10 bases in between. The CDR3 spans 14 residues. The CDR3 protein is CASSLGPGGTEAFF. In DNA form, the CDR3 reads TGTGCCAGCAGTTTAGGACCGGGGGGCACTGAAGCTTTCTTT.

This clonotype occurred a few times. The genes are TRBV7-2 and TRBJ2-4, with 9 bases that match TRBD2. The trim removed 4 bases at V and 1 base at J, leaving 2 bases unmatched. Germline V gives CDR1 SGHTA, CDR2 FQGNSA. The CDR3 length is 15 residues. This CDR3 reads CASSSSGRAKNIQYF. The CDR3, as DNA: TGTGCCAGCAGCTCGAGCGGGAGGGCCAAAAACATTCAGTACTTC. Full variable domain (outside the CDR3, taken from reference TRBV7-2 and TRBJ2-4): GAGVSQSPSNKVTEKGKDVELRCDPISGHTALYWYRQSLGQGLEFLIYFQGNSAPDKSGLPSDRFSAERTGGSVSTLTIQRTQQEDSAVYLCASSSSGRAKNIQYFGAGTRLSVL.